The T cell receptor (beta chain) under discussion was sequenced for a study of CD8 T cells in ankylosing spondylitis. Germline values: CDR1 ENHRY, CDR2 SYGVKD. The CDR3 extends over 13 amino acids. V shed 3 bases and J 8 bases; nucleotides not matched to a gene: 4. TCRdb ran MiXCR on the 5' RACE reads and lists one entry per CDR3 protein. The table lists a few hundred thousand distinct CDR3 sequences, around 16% of them singletons. Findings and limits, study-wide: The study identified a TCR beta motif of several highly homologous variants that appeared characteristic of ankylosing spondylitis blood.

A note on this clonotype: Its antigen is unidentified.

The J gene is TRBJ2-4, the V gene TRBV10-3, with TRBD2 matching 7 bases. The clonotype originates from a male donor with ankylosing spondylitis. The sample taken for sequencing was blood, either unsorted or a sorted T cell fraction (not recorded which). The CDR3 DNA reads TGTGCCATCAGTGATGGCGGGAGCGACATTCAGTACTTC. As protein: CAISDGGSDIQYF.